The source of this T cell receptor (beta chain) is a study of technical replicates of blood from a handful of donors. TCRdb keeps only in-frame clones here, not all; method: immunoSEQ multiplex PCR. This sample yields roughly 15,000 clones, of which 82% are seen a single time; 9.5% to 13% belongs to the top ten. Trimming left V 4 bases short and J 1 base short, with 11 bases between. Germline assignment: CDR1 MGHRA and CDR2 YSYEKL. The CDR3 consists of 14 residues. The V call is TRBV4-1, the J call TRBJ2-7; D is undetermined. The clonotype was recovered from a human donor in good health. Some clones in this sample may be carry-over from other donors' samples. The sample was PBMCs. In DNA, the CDR3 is TGCGCCAGCAGCCCTCAGTGGCCGTCCTACGAGCAGTACTTC. Amino acid sequence: CASSPQWPSYEQYF.